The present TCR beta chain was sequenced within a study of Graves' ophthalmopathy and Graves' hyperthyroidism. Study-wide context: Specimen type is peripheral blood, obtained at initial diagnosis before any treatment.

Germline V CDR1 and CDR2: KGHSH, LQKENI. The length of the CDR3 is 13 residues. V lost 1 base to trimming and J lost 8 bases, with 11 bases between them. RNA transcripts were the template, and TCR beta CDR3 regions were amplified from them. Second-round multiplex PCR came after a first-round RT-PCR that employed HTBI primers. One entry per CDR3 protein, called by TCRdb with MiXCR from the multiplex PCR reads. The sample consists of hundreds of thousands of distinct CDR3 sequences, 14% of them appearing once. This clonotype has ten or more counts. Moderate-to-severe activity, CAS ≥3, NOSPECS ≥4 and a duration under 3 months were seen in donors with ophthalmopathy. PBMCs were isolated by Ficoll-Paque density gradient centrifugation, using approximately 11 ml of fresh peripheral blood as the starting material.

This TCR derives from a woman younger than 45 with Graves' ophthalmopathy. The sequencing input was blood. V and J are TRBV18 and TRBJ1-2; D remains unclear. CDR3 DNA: TGTGCCAGCTCACCACGCCCTGAGGGAGGCTACACCTTC. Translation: CASSPRPEGGYTF. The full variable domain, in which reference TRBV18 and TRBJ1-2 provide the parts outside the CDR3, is NAGVMQNPRHLVRRRGQEARLRCSPMKGHSHVYWYRQLPEEGLKFMVYLQKENIIDESGMPKERFSAEFPKEGPSILRIQQVVRGDSAAYFCASSPRPEGGYTFGSGTRLTVV.